The entry below describes one T cell receptor (beta chain). Antigen specificity is unknown. The CDR3 covers 15 residues. The V gene end was trimmed by 4 bases and the J gene end by 2 bases; junction bases not matched to a gene: 6. Germline CDR1 reads SGHTA; CDR2 reads FQGTGA. In the study's own analysis: Junction-only sequences without quality scores came from ImmunoSEQ, so filtering differed. This table comes from immunoSEQ multiplex PCR, and its TCRdb copy is limited to in-frame clones, with some not included. That table supplies the V and J calls and clone size; D and trimming were determined from the DNA. Of roughly 2.2 million clones in the sample, 85% to 95% were seen once. This entry is derived from a study of shared clonotypes between healthy human individuals. Overall study findings and caveats: Estimated clonotype richness was generally higher in naive than memory subsets.

J is TRBJ2-3 and V is TRBV7-3; 7 bases line up with TRBD2. This clonotype originated in a man aged 18 to 30 in good health. Some clones in this sample may be carry-over from other donors' samples. Sequenced: naive CD4+ T cells from PBMCs. Subset specified: CD45RA+ positively selected. The CDR3 sequence: CASSSSSGHTDTQYF. CDR3 DNA: TGTGCCAGCAGCTCTTCTAGCGGCCACACAGATACGCAGTATTTT.